A single sample is the source of the 4 T cell receptor beta chains below, sequenced in a study of T cell responses to AZD1222 COVID-19 vaccine. The table came from immunoSEQ multiplex PCR; TCRdb's copy has only in-frame clones and leaves some out. The sample has more than 90,000 clones, roughly 87% seen once. Material: peripheral blood, obtained on day 0 of AZD1222 vaccination. The receptors were gathered from an adult in good health.

The chain uses TRBV19 and TRBJ1-5, with TRBD1 as a possible D gene (6 bases). Germline CDR1 and CDR2: LNHDA and SQIVND (reference sequence). V gave up 6 bases and J gave up 5 bases, with 14 bases separating them. The CDR3 length is 14 residues. As DNA, the CDR3 is TGTGCCAGTAGGGCTCGGGGGGGGCATCAGCCCCAGCATTTT. Its protein is CASRARGGHQPQHF. The full variable domain, completed using reference TRBV19 and TRBJ1-5, is DGGITQSPKYLFRKEGQNVTLSCEQNLNHDAMYWYRQDPGQGLRLIYYSQIVNDFQKGDIAEGYSVSREKKESFPLTVTSAQKNPTAFYLCASRARGGHQPQHFGDGTRLSIL.

In regard to this clone: The identical CDR3 is also encoded by other nucleotide sequences in the sample. The chain joins TRBV18 to TRBJ2-2; a weak D match, TRBD1 (5 bases). The CDR3 totals 14 residues. Germline V lookup: CDR1 KGHSH, CDR2 LQKENI. Trimming stripped 3 bases from V and 1 base from J, with 6 bases between. CDR3 nucleotides: TGTGCCAGCTCACCGACAGTGAACACCGGGGAGCTGTTTTTT. Amino acids: CASSPTVNTGELFF.

This clone was seen only a few times. This sequence joins TRBV5-1 and TRBJ2-2; D may be TRBD1 (6 bases). V lost 4 bases, J lost 0 bases, and 10 bases lay in between. This CDR3 is built from 15 residues. Germline loops: CDR1 SGHRS, CDR2 YFSETQ. The CDR3 DNA is TGCGCCAGCAGCCCCGGACAGACGAACACCGGGGAGCTGTTTTTT. It translates to CASSPGQTNTGELFF.

The chain joins TRBV7-2 to TRBJ2-3; 7 nucleotides agree with TRBD2. CDR3 size: 16 residues. V shed 1 base and J 0 bases; nucleotides not matched to a gene: 4. Germline values: CDR1 SGHTA, CDR2 FQGNSA. The CDR3 loop reads CASSLVGGFSTDTQYF. In DNA form, the CDR3 reads TGTGCCAGCAGCTTAGTGGGAGGGTTTAGCACAGATACGCAGTATTTT.